This TCR beta chain was identified in a study of T cells in Graves' hyperthyroidism and ophthalmopathy. Study-wide results and limits: Most thyroid-expanded clonotypes above 0.001 were also found in blood. The authors' 13 V-J model separated ophthalmopathy from stable hyperthyroidism.

Looked up from germline, CDR1 is SNHLY and CDR2 is FYNNEI. There are 15 residues in the CDR3. With 5 bases clipped from V and 7 bases from J, the junction kept 11 bases outside the gene matches. The patients, who ranged from 18 to 65 in age, presented with newly diagnosed hyperthyroidism lasting under 2 months. Uncontrolled infection, other autoimmune disease, pregnancy or lactation disqualified patients from enrolment. At least ten counts were recorded for this clonotype. Its target is not known. Using RNA transcripts as the source, TCR beta CDR3 regions were amplified. The HTBI primer set was used in a first-round RT-PCR of the TCR CDR3. From the multiplex PCR reads, TCRdb called clonotypes with MiXCR, one entry per CDR3 protein. The sample holds approximately 630,000 distinct CDR3 sequences, 15% to 20% seen once.

The source is a woman in her 30s with Graves' hyperthyroidism. V is TRBV2 and J is TRBJ2-7, with 10 bases that match TRBD1. The sample consisted of blood. The CDR3 nucleotides are TGTGCCAGCAGTCGACAGGGGGCGCGGGGTGGGGAGCAGTACTTC. It translates to CASSRQGARGGEQYF.